The 6 T cell receptor beta chains below come from one sample, sequenced in a study of T cells in Graves' hyperthyroidism and ophthalmopathy. TCR beta CDR3 sequences were amplified from RNA transcripts. During a first-round RT-PCR of the TCR CDR3, the HTBI primer set was used. TCRdb ran MiXCR on the multiplex PCR reads and lists one entry per CDR3 protein. The sample records about 420,000 distinct CDR3 sequences, 15% to 19% being singletons. Input material: blood. Receptor source: a young woman with Graves' hyperthyroidism.

This clonotype was detected many times. The rearrangement joins TRBV6-1 to TRBJ1-1; a possible D gene is TRBD1 (6 bases). V was pared by 10 bases and J by 1 base, with 16 bases between. This CDR3 spans 14 amino acids. The germline gives CDR1 MNHNS, CDR2 SASEGT. In nucleotides, the CDR3 is TGTGCCACCCCGCGGGGGGCACCGAACACTGAAGCTTTCTTT. Protein product: CATPRGAPNTEAFF.

In this sample, this clonotype turned up many times. The rearrangement joins TRBV11-2 to TRBJ2-3; TRBD2 agrees at 9 bases. The germline V gene encodes CDR1 SGHAT and CDR2 FQNNGV. Germline trimming cut 4 bases from V and 1 base from J; bases unmatched to any gene: 9. The CDR3 has 17 amino acids. This chain's CDR3 is CASSYPTSGTGTDTQYF. The DNA for the CDR3 is TGTGCCAGCAGCTACCCGACTAGCGGTACCGGCACAGATACGCAGTATTTT. Drawing the rest from reference TRBV11-2 and TRBJ2-3, the complete variable domain is EAGVAQSPRYKIIEKRQSVAFWCNPISGHATLYWYQQILGQGPKLLIQFQNNGVVDDSQLPKDRFSAERLKGVDSTLKIQPAKLEDSAVYLCASSYPTSGTGTDTQYFGPGTRLTVL.

This clonotype has just a few counts. Relative to the germline gene, one junction end is altered; a read error may explain this. V gene TRBV7-7 combines with J gene TRBJ2-1, with 13 nucleotides matching TRBD2. CDR1 is SSHAT, CDR2 FNYEAQ, per germline (reference sequence). The CDR3 length is 15 residues. The CDR3 protein is CASSGTSGTVDEQFF. CDR3 bases: TGTGCTAGCAGCGGGACTAGCGGGACGGTTGATGAGCAGTTCTTC.

This clonotype was counted a few times. The rearrangement links TRBV6-2 or TRBV6-3 to TRBJ2-7; TRBD2 aligns across 9 bases. Germline CDR1 is MNHEY and CDR2 is SVGEGT. Trimming took 3 bases from V and 1 from J; bases not matched to a gene: 10. There are 17 residues in the CDR3. The CDR3 here is CASSYTFTAGGSYEQYF. CDR3 in DNA: TGTGCCAGCAGTTATACCTTCACCGCGGGGGGGTCCTACGAGCAGTACTTC.

Many counts were recorded for this clonotype. This sequence joins TRBV18 and TRBJ2-1, with 11 positions matching TRBD2. CDR1 and CDR2 (germline): KGHSH, LQKENI. V was clipped by 3 bases and J by 7 bases; unmatched bases: 5. CDR3 length equals 15 residues. CDR3 DNA: TGTGCCAGCTCACCGACCGGGACTAGCGGTAATGAGCAGTTCTTC. It translates to CASSPTGTSGNEQFF.

This clonotype was detected a few times. The V call is TRBV6-5, the J call TRBJ2-7, with 7 bases lining up with TRBD1. The germline V gene encodes CDR1 MNHEY and CDR2 SVGAGI. V shed 2 bases and J 3 bases; nucleotides not matched to a gene: 4. The CDR3 is 14 residues long. CDR3 nucleotides: TGTGCCAGCAGTTACGACAGGGACCTCTACGAGCAGTACTTC. This encodes CASSYDRDLYEQYF.